The 28 T cell receptor beta chains reported below all come from one sample, sequenced in a study of T cells in Graves' hyperthyroidism and ophthalmopathy. What was amplified from RNA transcripts were TCR beta CDR3 regions. When the TCR CDR3 underwent first-round RT-PCR, the HTBI primer set was used. TCRdb re-analysed the multiplex PCR reads in MiXCR, keeping a single row per CDR3 protein. The sample lists 450,000 to 500,000 distinct CDR3 sequences, approximately 23% occurring once. Sequencing was done on a sample of blood. The receptors come from a woman in her 70s with Graves' ophthalmopathy.

This clonotype was recorded at least ten times. The CDR3 coding sequence is TGTGCCAGCAGCTCGGACAGCCCAGAGACCCAGTACTTC. Translation gives CASSSDSPETQYF. The chain uses TRBV11-2 and TRBJ2-5, with a weak D call TRBD1 (6 bases). The V end lost 4 bases, the J end lost 4 bases, and 10 bases lay between the germline ends. The CDR3 is 13 amino acids. Germline CDR1 SGHAT, CDR2 FQNNGV.

In this sample, this clonotype turned up a few times. The chain recombines TRBV19 with TRBJ1-1, with a possible D match to TRBD1 (5 bases). This CDR3 contains 14 residues. With 7 bases removed from V and 1 base from J, the gap between germline ends came to 13 bases. Germline-derived CDR1 and CDR2 are LNHDA and SQIVND (reference sequence). CDR3 in amino acids: CASKWGITNTEAFF. CDR3 in DNA: TGTGCCAGTAAATGGGGGATTACGAACACTGAAGCTTTCTTT.

This clonotype has a handful of counts. The V and J genes are TRBV3-1 and TRBJ2-1; maybe TRBD1 (5 bases). The CDR3 is 15 amino acids. Germline CDR1 and CDR2: LGHDT and YNNKEL (reference sequence). The V end was cut by 4 bases, the J end by 7 bases, with 17 bases between. In DNA, the CDR3 is TGTGCCAGCAGCCGACTGCAGGGCAAGGGTAATGAGCAGTTCTTC. The encoded protein is CASSRLQGKGNEQFF.

This chain links TRBV5-1 with TRBJ1-2, with 9 bases aligning to TRBD1. V lost 0 bases and J lost 13; bases outside the gene matches: 4. CDR3 length equals 12 residues. Germline V CDR1 and CDR2: SGHRS, YFSETQ. This CDR3 reads CASSLVGQGCTF. CDR3 nucleotide sequence: TGCGCCAGCAGCTTGGTGGGACAGGGATGCACCTTC. The variable domain in full, with the rest retrieved from reference TRBV5-1 and TRBJ1-2, is KAGVTQTPRYLIKTRGQQVTLSCSPISGHRSVSWYQQTPGQGLQFLFEYFSETQRNKGNFPGRFSGRQFSNSRSEMNVSTLELGDSALYLCASSLVGQGCTFGSGTRLTVV.

This chain uses TRBV10-3 with TRBJ1-4, with 7 bases identical to TRBD1. V trimming: 3 bases; J trimming: 0 bases; junction bases outside the gene matches: 7. Germline lookup yields CDR1 ENHRY and CDR2 SYGVKD. The CDR3 length is 17 residues. The CDR3 reads CAISEFRDSATNEKLFF. CDR3 DNA sequence: TGTGCCATCAGTGAATTCCGGGACAGCGCAACTAATGAAAAACTGTTTTTT.

This clonotype occurred many times. The V gene is TRBV11-2, the J gene TRBJ2-7, with 7 bases that match TRBD2. This CDR3 comprises 13 residues. Germline lookup yields CDR1 SGHAT and CDR2 FQNNGV. V was clipped by 5 bases and J by 0 bases; unmatched bases: 1. The CDR3 reads CASSPGGSYEQYF. The DNA of the CDR3 is TGTGCCAGCAGCCCGGGGGGCTCCTACGAGCAGTACTTC.

The gene calls are TRBV7-9 and TRBJ1-2; unclear D gene. V was pared by 0 bases and J by 3 bases, with 11 bases between. The CDR3 consists of 15 residues. Germline-derived CDR1 and CDR2 are SEHNR and FQNEAQ (reference sequence). As DNA, the CDR3 is TGTGCCAGCAGCTTAGCGGAGGTCAGTCACTATGGCTACACCTTC. Protein product: CASSLAEVSHYGYTF. Drawing the rest from reference TRBV7-9 and TRBJ1-2, the complete variable domain is DTGVSQNPRHKITKRGQNVTFRCDPISEHNRLYWYRQTLGQGPEFLTYFQNEAQLEKSRLLSDRFSAERPKGSFSTLEIQRTEQGDSAMYLCASSLAEVSHYGYTFGSGTRLTVV.

This rearrangement joins TRBV27 to TRBJ1-5; no clear D gene. CDR1 is MNHEY, CDR2 SMNVEV, per germline (reference sequence). Trimming shortened V by 9 bases and J by 2 bases, and 14 bases separated the two germline ends. The CDR3 runs 14 residues. In DNA form, the CDR3 reads TGTGCCAGTGCCAACGGGCTTGGCAATCAGCCCCAGCATTTT. Translated, it gives CASANGLGNQPQHF.

The chain carries TRBV25-1 and TRBJ1-2; 9 nucleotides line up with TRBD1. Germline CDR1 MGHDK, CDR2 SYGVNS. J gave up 6 bases and V 2 bases, and 4 bases lay outside the gene matches. This CDR3 has 14 residues. This CDR3 reads CASSEPDRGNGYTF. CDR3 sequence (DNA): TGTGCCAGCAGTGAACCCGACAGGGGGAATGGCTACACCTTC.

This clonotype came up a few times. J is TRBJ2-7 and V is TRBV10-3; no definite D call. The V end was cut by 3 bases, the J end by 0 bases, with 15 bases between. The CDR3 totals 16 residues. CDR1 is ENHRY and CDR2 is SYGVKD in the germline V gene. CDR3 residues: CAISDQAAVGSYEQYF. The CDR3 DNA sequence: TGTGCCATCAGTGACCAGGCGGCCGTGGGCTCCTACGAGCAGTACTTC.

This clonotype was picked up many times. CDR3 DNA sequence: TGTGCCAGCAGCCAAGAAGGATTAATCGAAGCCGAAGCTTTCTTT. As protein: CASSQEGLIEAEAFF. The V and J genes are TRBV3-1 and TRBJ1-1, with no clear D. V dropped 0 bases and J dropped 8 bases, with 16 bases sitting between them. There are 15 residues in the CDR3. Germline loops: CDR1 LGHDT, CDR2 YNNKEL (reference sequence).

The chain has TRBV20-1 and TRBJ2-5; D gene ambiguous. CDR1 DFQATT and CDR2 SNEGSKA come from the germline V gene (reference sequence). This CDR3 is built from 11 residues. V shed 3 bases and J shed 0 bases, with 2 bases lying between them. The CDR3 DNA reads as TGCAGTGCTAGCTACCAAGAGACCCAGTACTTC. It encodes CSASYQETQYF.

This clonotype showed up just once. The chain employs TRBV19 and TRBJ2-1; possibly TRBD2 for D (5 bases). The CDR3 contains 17 residues. The germline gives CDR1 LNHDA, CDR2 SQIVND (reference sequence). The germline V and J ends were trimmed by 0 bases and 3 bases, with 15 bases remaining between them. CDR3 amino acids: CASSIDPGSGGYNEQFF. Written as DNA, the CDR3 is TGTGCCAGTAGTATAGATCCTGGAAGCGGAGGCTACAATGAGCAGTTCTTC.

J is TRBJ1-3 and V is TRBV20-1; weak D call: TRBD1 (5 bases). The CDR3 runs 16 residues. Germline V gene lookup returns CDR1 DFQATT and CDR2 SNEGSKA (reference sequence). V was trimmed by 1 base and J by 0 bases, leaving 13 bases between them. The CDR3 here is CSARAGTDSSGNTIYF. CDR3 DNA sequence: TGCAGTGCTAGAGCCGGGACTGACAGCTCTGGAAACACCATATATTTT.

This clonotype was seen at least ten times. The rearrangement links TRBV2 to TRBJ2-3, with TRBD1 matching over 8 bases. Germline-derived CDR1 and CDR2 are SNHLY and FYNNEI. This CDR3 spans 15 amino acids. V shed 4 bases and J 2 bases; nucleotides not matched to a gene: 5. The CDR3 DNA follows: TGTGCCAGCAGTGTAGCCAGGGGGCACACAGATACGCAGTATTTT. As protein: CASSVARGHTDTQYF.

In this sample, this clonotype turned up a few times. This chain uses TRBV30 with TRBJ2-2; 11 nucleotides agree with TRBD2. Trimming at V came to 5 bases and at J to 3 bases, leaving 8 bases not matched to a gene. The germline V gene encodes CDR1 GTSNPN and CDR2 SVGIG (reference sequence). CDR3 length: 16 amino acids. The CDR3 region is CAWGSGRAGDTGELFF. The CDR3 bases are TGTGCCTGGGGTAGCGGGAGGGCCGGGGACACCGGGGAGCTGTTTTTT. Complete variable domain (other parts from reference TRBV30 and TRBJ2-2): SQTIHQWPATLVQPVGSPLSLECTVEGTSNPNLYWYRQAAGRGLQLLFYSVGIGQISSEVPQNLSASRPQDRQFILSSKKLLLSDSGFYLCAWGSGRAGDTGELFFGEGSRLTVL.

The chain carries TRBV2 and TRBJ2-3; 9 positions agree with TRBD1. This CDR3 spans 13 amino acids. V shed 8 bases and J 5 bases; nucleotides not matched to a gene: 5. Germline values: CDR1 SNHLY, CDR2 FYNNEI. CDR3 DNA: TGTGCCAGCCTGGGACAGGGCCTAGATACGCAGTATTTT. Its translation is CASLGQGLDTQYF.

This clonotype has only a few counts. V gene TRBV28 combines with J gene TRBJ2-5, with 8 bases identical to TRBD1. Per the germline V gene, CDR1 is MDHEN and CDR2 is SYDVKM. This CDR3 contains 15 residues. The J segment lost 4 bases and the V segment lost 5 bases, leaving 9 bases of the junction unmatched. This CDR3 reads CASSARQGLGETQYF. CDR3 sequence (DNA): TGTGCCAGCAGTGCGAGACAGGGGCTCGGAGAGACCCAGTACTTC. The complete variable domain, with remaining parts taken from reference TRBV28 and TRBJ2-5, reads DVKVTQSSRYLVKRTGEKVFLECVQDMDHENMFWYRQDPGLGLRLIYFSYDVKMKEKGDIPEGYSVSREKKERFSLILESASTNQTSMYLCASSARQGLGETQYFGPGTRLLVL.

This clonotype was found a few times. The CDR3 bases are TGTGCCAGCTCACCGACTGGGGTTGAAGGAGAGCAGTACTTC. It encodes CASSPTGVEGEQYF. The chain uses TRBV18 and TRBJ2-7; D is ambiguous. V was shortened by 3 bases and J by 7 bases, with 16 bases between the two germline ends. Germline assignment: CDR1 KGHSH and CDR2 LQKENI. The CDR3 contains 14 residues.

This clonotype has a handful of counts. The rearrangement joins TRBV20-1 to TRBJ1-1, with no clear D. The germline V and J ends were trimmed by 6 bases and 1 base, with 9 bases remaining between them. Per the germline V gene, CDR1 is DFQATT and CDR2 is SNEGSKA (reference sequence). The CDR3 length is 12 residues. CDR3 nucleotide sequence: TGCAGTGCCAATCCACCGAACACTGAAGCTTTCTTT. Translating gives CSANPPNTEAFF.

This clonotype occurred a few times. J is TRBJ1-2 and V is TRBV6-1; tentative D call: TRBD1 (6 bases). V was trimmed by 6 bases and J by 4 bases, leaving 12 bases between them. The V gene's germline CDR1 is MNHNS and CDR2 SASEGT. The CDR3 runs 13 residues. DNA for the CDR3: TGTGCCAGCAGGCAACAGGGACTCTATGGCTACACCTTC. Protein product: CASRQQGLYGYTF.

This clonotype has at least ten counts. The genes are TRBV28 and TRBJ2-7; D is possibly TRBD1 (8 bases). The CDR3 contains 18 residues. V lost 5 bases to trimming and J lost 4 bases, with 27 bases between them. The germline CDR1 and CDR2 sequences are MDHEN and SYDVKM. The CDR3 loop is CASSPQPGGDRRVYEQYF. CDR3 sequence (DNA): TGTGCCAGCAGTCCTCAACCAGGGGGGGACAGGAGGGTTTACGAGCAGTACTTC. The full variable domain, completed using reference TRBV28 and TRBJ2-7, is DVKVTQSSRYLVKRTGEKVFLECVQDMDHENMFWYRQDPGLGLRLIYFSYDVKMKEKGDIPEGYSVSREKKERFSLILESASTNQTSMYLCASSPQPGGDRRVYEQYFGPGTRLTVT.

On this clonotype: One junction end does not reproduce the germline sequence, and a read error may be involved. This chain connects TRBV7-2 to TRBJ2-1; D not resolved. The CDR3 has 11 amino acids. Germline CDR1 and CDR2: SGHTA and FQGNSA. As DNA, the CDR3 is TGTGCCAGCAGCCACCCGAATGAGCATTTCTTC. Protein: CASSHPNEHFF.

This clonotype has at least ten counts. The chain carries TRBV7-2 and TRBJ1-1; D is possibly TRBD1 (5 bases). V lost 4 bases to trimming and J lost 4 bases, with 10 bases between them. Germline lookup yields CDR1 SGHTA and CDR2 FQGNSA. CDR3 length: 13 residues. The CDR3 spells CASSWDGATEAFF. DNA of the CDR3: TGTGCCAGCAGCTGGGACGGAGCCACTGAAGCTTTCTTT.

The chain employs TRBV28 and TRBJ1-2; D is ambiguous. The CDR3 extends over 13 amino acids. CDR1 and CDR2 (germline): MDHEN, SYDVKM. V lost 7 bases and J 2 bases, leaving 11 bases between the germline ends. CDR3: CASNLDGNYGYTF. The CDR3 bases are TGTGCCAGCAACCTAGATGGGAACTATGGCTACACCTTC.

This clonotype was counted between two and nine times. This chain links TRBV10-3 with TRBJ2-1; 8 bases agree with TRBD2. CDR3 size: 15 residues. In germline, CDR1 is ENHRY, CDR2 SYGVKD. Trimming removed 7 bases from V and 4 bases from J; junction bases left unmatched: 9. This CDR3 reads CAIKGAAGDYNEQFF. The DNA for the CDR3 is TGTGCCATCAAAGGGGCAGCGGGGGATTACAATGAGCAGTTCTTC.

This clonotype has at least ten counts. The chain is built from TRBV25-1 and TRBJ2-1, with TRBD2 identical over 10 bases. CDR3 size: 19 residues. Germline trimming cut 4 bases from V and 0 bases from J; bases unmatched to any gene: 12. The germline gives CDR1 MGHDK, CDR2 SYGVNS. The CDR3 DNA reads as TGTGCCAGCAGTGTCTGGCTAGCGGGAGTTACCGACTCCTACAATGAGCAGTTCTTC. It yields the protein CASSVWLAGVTDSYNEQFF.

This clonotype was seen more than once but under ten times. This chain uses TRBV7-3 with TRBJ2-1; TRBD2 matches at 13 bases. Germline CDR1 SGHTA, CDR2 FQGTGA. This CDR3 is built from 16 residues. Trimming at V came to 0 bases and at J to 7 bases, leaving 3 bases not matched to a gene. In DNA, the CDR3 is TGTGCCAGCAGCTTAACCGGGACTAGCGGGAAGAATGAGCAGTTCTTC. Encoded protein: CASSLTGTSGKNEQFF.